This TCR beta chain comes out of a study of response to subunit inactivated influenza vaccine. Each CDR3 protein gets one entry after TCRdb re-called the RT-PCR reads with MiXCR. This table has 500,000 to 550,000 distinct CDR3 sequences, 7.2% appearing once. Regarding the study as a whole: The authors offered the suggestion that each seasonal influenza vaccination recruits few new T cells.

A few counts support this clonotype. Its specificity is unknown. The CDR3 covers 13 residues. V lost 6 bases and J lost 7, with 15 bases in between. The germline V gene encodes CDR1 SNHLY and CDR2 FYNNEI. The TCR was taken from a man aged 50-75 years who received an inactivated influenza vaccine. The source was PBMCs from blood, collected about 23 months after vaccination. The chain has TRBV2 and TRBJ1-2; D remains unclear. The CDR3 coding sequence is TGTGCCAGCAGGTACGGTGCCGCCGCTGGCTACACCTTC. Its translation is CASRYGAAAGYTF. The whole variable domain, remainder taken from reference TRBV2 and TRBJ1-2, is EPEVTQTPSHQVTQMGQEVILRCVPISNHLYFYWYRQILGQKVEFLVSFYNNEISEKSEIFDDQFSVERPDGSNFTLKIRSTKLEDSAMYFCASRYGAAAGYTFGSGTRLTVV.